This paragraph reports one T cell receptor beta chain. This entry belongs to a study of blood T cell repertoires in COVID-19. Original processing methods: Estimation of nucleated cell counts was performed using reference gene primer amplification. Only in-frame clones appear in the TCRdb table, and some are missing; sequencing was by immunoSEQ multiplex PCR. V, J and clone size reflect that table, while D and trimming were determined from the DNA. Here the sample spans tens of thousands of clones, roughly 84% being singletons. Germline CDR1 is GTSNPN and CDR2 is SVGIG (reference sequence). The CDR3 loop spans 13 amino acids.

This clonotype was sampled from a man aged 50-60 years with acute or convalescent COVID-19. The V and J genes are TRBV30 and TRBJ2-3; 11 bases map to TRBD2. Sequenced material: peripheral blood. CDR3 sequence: CVGSGGAKDTQYF. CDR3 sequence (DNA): TGTGTGGGTAGCGGGGGGGCTAAAGATACGCAGTATTTT.